This TCR beta chain was recorded in a study of shared clonotypes between healthy human individuals. Study in general: Aged 18 to 49, the donors were a couple of women and three men.

Study findings and constraints: The low donor count limited represented genetic and exposure-history diversity.

Notes on this clone: What it binds is unknown.

Generated by immunoSEQ multiplex PCR, the TCRdb table keeps only in-frame clones and is missing some. Of fewer than 3 million clones in the sample, 92% were seen once. Trimming left V 5 bases short and J 7 bases short, with 14 bases between. In germline, CDR1 is MNHEY, CDR2 SVGAGI. The CDR3 spans 14 residues. The sequence derives from a man aged 18-30 years in good health. Some clones in this sample may be carry-over from other donors' samples. The sample consisted of naive CD4+ T cells from PBMCs. Subset meaning: CD45RA+ positively selected. This sequence joins TRBV6-5 and TRBJ1-4; weak D call: TRBD1 (5 bases). The CDR3 here is CASSQGVGGEKLFF. The CDR3 nucleotides read TGTGCCAGCAGTCAAGGGGTCGGGGGTGAAAAACTGTTTTTT.